Listed here are 14 T cell receptor beta chains from one sample, sequenced in a study of T cell changes during pregnancy in multiple sclerosis. Clones were sequenced by immunoSEQ multiplex PCR, and TCRdb holds only the in-frame ones, with some missing. The profile shows 84,000 or so clones, over 90% of them singletons. The starting material was peripheral blood, obtained in the third trimester of pregnancy. The source is a female donor with multiple sclerosis, enrolled in a pregnancy study.

This clone was seen only a few times. In nucleotides, the CDR3 is TGTGCCAGCAGCCCCCTTCCCCCGAGCTCTGGAAACACCATATATTTT. Residues: CASSPLPPSSGNTIYF. The chain joins TRBV28 to TRBJ1-3; D unresolved. V was clipped by 6 bases and J by 0 bases, with 15 bases between them. CDR1 is MDHEN, CDR2 SYDVKM, per germline. This CDR3 region has 16 residues.

V gene TRBV5-4 combines with J gene TRBJ1-2; D gene ambiguous. V lost 5 bases, J lost 5 bases, and 10 bases lay in between. The CDR3 is 12 amino acids. Germline lookup yields CDR1 SGHNT and CDR2 YYREEE (reference sequence). The chain's CDR3 is CASSLPGYGYTF. The DNA of the CDR3 is TGTGCCAGCAGTTTACCGGGGTATGGCTACACCTTC.

This chain connects TRBV7-9 to TRBJ2-3; 11 bases fit TRBD2. The length of the CDR3 is 15 residues. Per germline, CDR1 SEHNR and CDR2 FQNEAQ (reference sequence). With 6 bases clipped from V and 1 base from J, the junction kept 3 bases outside the gene matches. The CDR3 DNA sequence: TGTGCCAGCAGTCCGACTAGCGGGGGCACAGATACGCAGTATTTT. It specifies CASSPTSGGTDTQYF.

Of note for this clone: This specimen includes other DNA sequences encoding the same CDR3. This chain joins TRBV5-1 and TRBJ2-7; D perhaps matches TRBD2 (6 bases). The CDR3 is 14 amino acids. Between the trimmed V and J ends, which lost 4 bases and 2 bases, there was a span of 13 bases. Germline CDR1 SGHRS, CDR2 YFSETQ. CDR3: CASSLGTSAYEQYF. As DNA, the CDR3 is TGCGCCAGCAGCCTGGGGACTTCTGCCTACGAGCAGTACTTC. Together with reference TRBV5-1 and TRBJ2-7, the CDR3 gives the full variable domain: KAGVTQTPRYLIKTRGQQVTLSCSPISGHRSVSWYQQTPGQGLQFLFEYFSETQRNKGNFPGRFSGRQFSNSRSEMNVSTLELGDSALYLCASSLGTSAYEQYFGPGTRLTVT.

The rearrangement links TRBV19 to TRBJ2-1; D call uncertain. Per germline, CDR1 LNHDA and CDR2 SQIVND (reference sequence). The V gene lost 7 bases and the J gene lost 10 bases, with 11 bases spanning the gap. This CDR3 is 11 amino acids long. For the CDR3, the DNA is TGTGCCAGTACCAACTTGAAAGAGCAGTTCTTC. The encoded protein is CASTNLKEQFF. The variable domain in full, completed from reference TRBV19 and TRBJ2-1, reads DGGITQSPKYLFRKEGQNVTLSCEQNLNHDAMYWYRQDPGQGLRLIYYSQIVNDFQKGDIAEGYSVSREKKESFPLTVTSAQKNPTAFYLCASTNLKEQFFGPGTRLTVL.

This clone has just one count. The chain combines TRBV7-2 with TRBJ2-4, with D unclear. The CDR3 totals 14 residues. V was pared by 2 bases and J by 0 bases, with 5 bases between. The germline V gene encodes CDR1 SGHTA and CDR2 FQGNSA. The CDR3 nucleotides are TGTGCCAGCAGCTTACCACTAGCCAAAAACATTCAGTACTTC. Amino acid sequence: CASSLPLAKNIQYF.

Points on this clone: The sample has other DNA sequences that encode this CDR3 too. The chain employs TRBV5-5 and TRBJ1-5; D is possibly TRBD1 (5 bases). In germline, CDR1 is SGHKS, CDR2 YYEKEE (reference sequence). V was cut by 0 bases and J by 0 bases, with 7 bases left in between. The CDR3 covers 15 residues. CDR3: CASSLADSSNQPQHF. The CDR3 DNA sequence: TGTGCCAGCAGCTTGGCCGACAGTAGCAATCAGCCCCAGCATTTT.

V is TRBV20-1 and J is TRBJ1-1, with a weak D call TRBD1 (6 bases). Deletions cut 6 bases from V and 12 bases from J, with 11 bases between. The CDR3 sequence is 9 residues long. Germline V lookup: CDR1 DFQATT, CDR2 SNEGSKA (reference sequence). The chain's CDR3 is CSAQGPSFF. In nucleotides, the CDR3 is TGCAGTGCCCAGGGGCCATCTTTCTTT.

This chain uses TRBV4-2 with TRBJ1-2; D might be TRBD1 (5 bases). In germline, CDR1 is LGHNA, CDR2 YNFKEQ. V shed 4 bases and J shed 1 base, with 13 bases lying between them. The CDR3 covers 15 residues. The CDR3 loop reads CASSRETRVNYGYTF. DNA of the CDR3: TGTGCCAGCAGCCGAGAAACCAGGGTTAACTATGGCTACACCTTC.

The J gene is TRBJ1-1, the V gene TRBV4-1, with 7 bases identical to TRBD1. Germline loops: CDR1 MGHRA, CDR2 YSYEKL. CDR3 length: 16 amino acids. With V trimmed by 2 bases and J by 3 bases, 9 bases remained unmatched. This CDR3 is CASSQIPETGYTEAFF. The CDR3 DNA reads as TGCGCCAGCAGCCAAATACCGGAGACAGGGTACACTGAAGCTTTCTTT.

This sequence joins TRBV28 and TRBJ1-5; tentative D call: TRBD1 (5 bases). Germline V lookup: CDR1 MDHEN, CDR2 SYDVKM. This CDR3 region has 13 residues. The V end was cut by 8 bases, the J end by 5 bases, with 13 bases between. CDR3 sequence reads: CASLQGEYQPQHF. In nucleotides, the CDR3 is TGTGCCAGCCTCCAGGGTGAATATCAGCCCCAGCATTTT.

This sequence joins TRBV19 and TRBJ2-3; perhaps TRBD2 as D (6 bases). V was clipped by 4 bases and J by 3 bases, with 26 bases between them. Germline V gene lookup returns CDR1 LNHDA and CDR2 SQIVND (reference sequence). This CDR3 is 19 amino acids long. CDR3 sequence reads: CASSRVEGGPVGRTDTQYF. The DNA of the CDR3 is TGTGCCAGTAGTAGGGTAGAAGGAGGGCCGGTGGGTAGGACAGATACGCAGTATTTT.

The chain links TRBV30 to TRBJ1-2; tentative D call: TRBD1 (6 bases). From germline, CDR1 is GTSNPN and CDR2 SVGIG (reference sequence). The CDR3 is made up of 11 amino acids. V was trimmed by 6 bases and J by 7 bases, leaving 12 bases between them. CDR3 region: CACLGGGGYTF. The DNA of the CDR3 is TGTGCCTGCCTAGGGGGGGGTGGCTACACCTTC.

The chain links TRBV5-1 to TRBJ2-6, with 8 bases fitting TRBD2. The CDR3 runs 19 residues. Germline V lookup: CDR1 SGHRS, CDR2 YFSETQ. V shed 3 bases, J shed 2 bases, and the junction held 13 bases outside the gene matches. CDR3 protein: CASSSPPGGPLAGANVLTF. CDR3 nucleotides: TGCGCCAGCAGCTCCCCTCCGGGAGGGCCTTTGGCTGGGGCCAACGTCCTGACTTTC.